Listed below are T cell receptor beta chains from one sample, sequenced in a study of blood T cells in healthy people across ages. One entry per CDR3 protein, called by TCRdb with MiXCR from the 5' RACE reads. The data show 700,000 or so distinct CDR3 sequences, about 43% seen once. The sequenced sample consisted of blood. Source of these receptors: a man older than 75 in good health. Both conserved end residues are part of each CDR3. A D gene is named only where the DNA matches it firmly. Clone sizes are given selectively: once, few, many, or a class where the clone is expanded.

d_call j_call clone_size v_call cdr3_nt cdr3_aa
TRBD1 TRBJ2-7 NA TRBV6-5 TGTGCCAGCAATACTCCCCGGGGGACAGGGGGGTACGAGCAGTACTTC CASNTPRGTGGYEQYF
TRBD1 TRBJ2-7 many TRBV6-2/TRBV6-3 TGTGCCAGCAGTTACTCGGCGGGACAGGGCTTACACGAGCAGTACTTC CASSYSAGQGLHEQYF
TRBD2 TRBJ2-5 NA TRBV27 TGTGCCAGCAGTTTATGGGCGGGGGGCATGAATGAGCAGTACTTC CASSLWAGGMNEQYF
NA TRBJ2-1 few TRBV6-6 TGTGCCAGCACCCCCCCGGGGCGGAAGGCCAATGAGCAGTTCTTC CASTPPGRKANEQFF
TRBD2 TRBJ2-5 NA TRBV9 TGTGCCAGCAGCGTAGCTCCGGGGGGAGAGACCCGGTACTTC CASSVAPGGETRYF
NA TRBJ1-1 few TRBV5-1 TGCGCCAGCAGCTTGGGGCAGCGGGACACTGAAGCTTTCTTT CASSLGQRDTEAFF
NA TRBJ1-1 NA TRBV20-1 TGCAGTGCTAGGTCCTACAGGGACACTGAAGCTTTCTTT CSARSYRDTEAFF
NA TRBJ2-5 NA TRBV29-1 TGCAGCGTTCAGGCATCCCGGGAGACCCAGTACTTC CSVQASRETQYF
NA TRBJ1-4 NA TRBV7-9 TGTGCCAGCAACCCATCCGGGAGGTTTGAAAAACTGTTTTTT CASNPSGRFEKLFF
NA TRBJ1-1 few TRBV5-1 TGCGCCAGCACCTCCCTAGGCAGGAACACTGAAGCTTTCTTT CASTSLGRNTEAFF
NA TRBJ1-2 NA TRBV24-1 TGTGCCACCAGTCACTCGGCAGAGACCTATGGCTACACCTTC CATSHSAETYGYTF
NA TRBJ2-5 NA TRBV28 TGTGCCAGCAGTTACCTCGGACCGAGGCAGGAGACCCAGTACTTC CASSYLGPRQETQYF
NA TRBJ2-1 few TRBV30 TGTGCCTGGAGTCCTCAATACAATGAGCAGTTCTTC CAWSPQYNEQFF
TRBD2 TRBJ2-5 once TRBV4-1 TGCGCGAGTACTTGGGGGGACTATACGGATGAGCAGTACTTC CASTWGDYTDEQYF
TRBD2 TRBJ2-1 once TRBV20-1 TGCAGTGCTAGGTTAGCGGGAGGGCCGTGGGTCGATGAGCAGTTCTTC CSARLAGGPWVDEQFF
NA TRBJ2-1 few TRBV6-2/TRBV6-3 TGTGCCAGCAGTCAAAATGCTGGGGGCAATGAGCAGTTCTTC CASSQNAGGNEQFF
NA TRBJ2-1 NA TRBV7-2 TGTGTCAGCAGCGCCTACTCCGGCAGGGTCTACAATGAGCAGTTCTTC CVSSAYSGRVYNEQFF
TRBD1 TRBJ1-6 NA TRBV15 TGTGCCACCAGCAGAGACAGGGGGATTCACCCCCTCCACTTT CATSRDRGIHPLHF
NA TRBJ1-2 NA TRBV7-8 TGTGCCAGCGAAGCACCGGGCAGGGACTATGGCTACACCTTC CASEAPGRDYGYTF
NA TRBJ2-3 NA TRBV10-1 TGCGCCAGCAGTGACCACCCTGGGGGTACAGATACGCAGTATTTT CASSDHPGGTDTQYF
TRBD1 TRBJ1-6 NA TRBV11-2 TGTGCCAGCAGCTTATTAATGTTTTCGGGACAGCCTGGAGGGGCCGAGGGACCCCTCCACTTT CASSLLMFSGQPGGAEGPLHF
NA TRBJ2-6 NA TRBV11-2 TGTGCCAGCACCCCGCCAGGGGCCAACGTCCTGACTTTC CASTPPGANVLTF
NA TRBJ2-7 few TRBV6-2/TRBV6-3 TGTGCCAGCAGTTACGCGAAGGGGTCGTACGAGCAGTACTTC CASSYAKGSYEQYF
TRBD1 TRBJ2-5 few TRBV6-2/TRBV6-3 TGTGCCAGCAGTTATAACAGGGGTCAAGAGACCCAGTACTTC CASSYNRGQETQYF
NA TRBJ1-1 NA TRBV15 TGTGCCACCAGCAGAGGTTCACAGGGAAGAACTGAAGCTTTCTTT CATSRGSQGRTEAFF
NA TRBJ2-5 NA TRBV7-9 TGTGCCAGCAGCCCGGGGACGCGCAAACCTCAAGAGACCCAGTACTTC CASSPGTRKPQETQYF
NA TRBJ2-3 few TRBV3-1 TGTGCCAGCAGCCAGAATTTTCGGGGTGCTAGCACAGATACGCAGTATTTT CASSQNFRGASTDTQYF